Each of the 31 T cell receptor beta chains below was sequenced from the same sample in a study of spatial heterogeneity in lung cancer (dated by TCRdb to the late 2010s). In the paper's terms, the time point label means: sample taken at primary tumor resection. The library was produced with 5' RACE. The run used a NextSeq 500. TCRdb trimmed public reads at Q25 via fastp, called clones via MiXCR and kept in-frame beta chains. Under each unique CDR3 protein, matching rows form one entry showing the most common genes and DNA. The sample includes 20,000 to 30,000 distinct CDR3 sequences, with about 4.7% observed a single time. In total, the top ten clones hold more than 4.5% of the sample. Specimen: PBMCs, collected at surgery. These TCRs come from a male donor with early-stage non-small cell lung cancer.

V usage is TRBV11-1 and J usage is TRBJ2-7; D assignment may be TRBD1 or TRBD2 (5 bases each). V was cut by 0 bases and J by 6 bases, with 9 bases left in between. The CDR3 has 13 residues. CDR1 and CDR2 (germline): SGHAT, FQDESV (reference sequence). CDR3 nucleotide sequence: TGTGCCAGCAGCTTAGCCGGGGCCATCGAGCAGTACTTC. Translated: CASSLAGAIEQYF.

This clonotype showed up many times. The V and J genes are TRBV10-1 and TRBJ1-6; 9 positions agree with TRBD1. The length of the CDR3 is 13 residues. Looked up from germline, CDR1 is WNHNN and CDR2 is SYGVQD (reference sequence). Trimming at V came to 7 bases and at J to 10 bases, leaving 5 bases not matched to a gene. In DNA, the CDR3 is TGCGCCAGCACTGGACAGGGGAACTCACCCCTCCACTTT. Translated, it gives CASTGQGNSPLHF.

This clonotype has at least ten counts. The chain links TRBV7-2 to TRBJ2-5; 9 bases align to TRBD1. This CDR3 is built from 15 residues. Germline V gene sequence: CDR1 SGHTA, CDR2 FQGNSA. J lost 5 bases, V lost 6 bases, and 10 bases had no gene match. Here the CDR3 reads CASSVSGTGYETQYF. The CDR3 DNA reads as TGTGCCAGCAGTGTGTCGGGGACAGGGTATGAGACCCAGTACTTC. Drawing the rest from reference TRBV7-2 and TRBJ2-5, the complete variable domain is GAGVSQSPSNKVTEKGKDVELRCDPISGHTALYWYRQSLGQGLEFLIYFQGNSAPDKSGLPSDRFSAERTGGSVSTLTIQRTQQEDSAVYLCASSVSGTGYETQYFGPGTRLLVL.

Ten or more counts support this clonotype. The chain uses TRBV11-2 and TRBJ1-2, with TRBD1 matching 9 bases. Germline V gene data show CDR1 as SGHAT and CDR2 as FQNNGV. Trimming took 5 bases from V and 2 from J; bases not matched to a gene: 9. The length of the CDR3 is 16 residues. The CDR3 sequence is CASSMLFGTGNYGYTF. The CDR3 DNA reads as TGTGCCAGCAGCATGTTGTTTGGGACAGGGAACTATGGCTACACCTTC.

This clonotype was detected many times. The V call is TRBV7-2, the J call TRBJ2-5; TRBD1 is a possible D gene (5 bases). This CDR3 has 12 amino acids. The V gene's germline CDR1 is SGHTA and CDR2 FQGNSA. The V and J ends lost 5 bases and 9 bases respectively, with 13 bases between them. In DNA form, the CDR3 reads TGTGCCAGCAGCCGCCTATTAGGGGCCCAGTACTTC. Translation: CASSRLLGAQYF. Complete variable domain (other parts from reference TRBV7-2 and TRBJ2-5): GAGVSQSPSNKVTEKGKDVELRCDPISGHTALYWYRQSLGQGLEFLIYFQGNSAPDKSGLPSDRFSAERTGGSVSTLTIQRTQQEDSAVYLCASSRLLGAQYFGPGTRLLVL.

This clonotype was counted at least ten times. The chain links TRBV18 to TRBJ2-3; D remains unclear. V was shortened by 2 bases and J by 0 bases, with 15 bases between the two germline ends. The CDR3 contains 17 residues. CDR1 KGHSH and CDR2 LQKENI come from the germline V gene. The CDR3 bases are TGTGCCAGCTCACCAACCCAGGTTCCCTCGAGCACAGATACGCAGTATTTT. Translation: CASSPTQVPSSTDTQYF. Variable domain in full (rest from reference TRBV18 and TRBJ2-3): NAGVMQNPRHLVRRRGQEARLRCSPMKGHSHVYWYRQLPEEGLKFMVYLQKENIIDESGMPKERFSAEFPKEGPSILRIQQVVRGDSAAYFCASSPTQVPSSTDTQYFGPGTRLTVL.

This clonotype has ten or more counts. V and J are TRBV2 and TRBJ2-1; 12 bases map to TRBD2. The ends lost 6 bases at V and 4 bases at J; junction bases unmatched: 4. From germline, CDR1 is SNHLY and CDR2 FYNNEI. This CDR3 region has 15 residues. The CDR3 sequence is CASRTSGSRYNEQFF. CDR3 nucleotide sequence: TGTGCCAGCAGGACTAGCGGGAGTCGGTACAATGAGCAGTTCTTC.

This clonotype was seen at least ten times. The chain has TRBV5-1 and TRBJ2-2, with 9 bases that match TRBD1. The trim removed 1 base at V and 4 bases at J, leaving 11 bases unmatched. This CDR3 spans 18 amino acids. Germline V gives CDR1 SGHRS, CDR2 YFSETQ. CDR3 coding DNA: TGCGCCAGCAGCTTGCAAGGTGGGACAGGGAGTAGCACCGGGGAGCTGTTTTTT. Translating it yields CASSLQGGTGSSTGELFF.

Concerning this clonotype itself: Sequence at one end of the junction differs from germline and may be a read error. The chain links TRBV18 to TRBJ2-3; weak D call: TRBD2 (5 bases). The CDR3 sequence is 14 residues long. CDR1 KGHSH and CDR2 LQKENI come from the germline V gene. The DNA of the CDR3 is TGTGCCAGCTCACCACCGTCTAGCACATATACGCAGTATTTT. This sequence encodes CASSPPSSTYTQYF.

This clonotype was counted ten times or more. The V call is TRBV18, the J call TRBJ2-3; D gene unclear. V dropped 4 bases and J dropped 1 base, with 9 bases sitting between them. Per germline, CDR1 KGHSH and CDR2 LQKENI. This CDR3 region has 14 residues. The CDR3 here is CASSQSWGTDTQYF. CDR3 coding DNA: TGTGCCAGCTCACAAAGCTGGGGCACAGATACGCAGTATTTT.

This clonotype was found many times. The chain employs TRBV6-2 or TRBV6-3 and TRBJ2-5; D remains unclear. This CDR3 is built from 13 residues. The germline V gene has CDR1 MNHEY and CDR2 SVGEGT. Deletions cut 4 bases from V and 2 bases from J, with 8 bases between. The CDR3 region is CASSSPAQETQYF. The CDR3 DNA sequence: TGTGCCAGCAGTTCCCCGGCGCAAGAGACCCAGTACTTC.

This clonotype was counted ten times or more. DNA of the CDR3: TGTGCCAGCAGCTTAGGAGGAGGGAACACTGAAGCTTTCTTT. Its protein product is CASSLGGGNTEAFF. The chain carries TRBV7-9 and TRBJ1-1, with D unclear. Between the trimmed V and J ends, which lost 1 base and 1 base, there was a span of 7 bases. Germline V gene lookup returns CDR1 SEHNR and CDR2 FQNEAQ (reference sequence). The CDR3 spans 14 residues.

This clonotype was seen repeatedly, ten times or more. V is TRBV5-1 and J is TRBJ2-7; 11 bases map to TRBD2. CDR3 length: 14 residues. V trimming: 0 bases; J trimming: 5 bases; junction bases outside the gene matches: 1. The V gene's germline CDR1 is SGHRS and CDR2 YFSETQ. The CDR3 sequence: CASSLELAGDEQYF. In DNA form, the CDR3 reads TGCGCCAGCAGCTTGGAACTAGCGGGAGACGAGCAGTACTTC.

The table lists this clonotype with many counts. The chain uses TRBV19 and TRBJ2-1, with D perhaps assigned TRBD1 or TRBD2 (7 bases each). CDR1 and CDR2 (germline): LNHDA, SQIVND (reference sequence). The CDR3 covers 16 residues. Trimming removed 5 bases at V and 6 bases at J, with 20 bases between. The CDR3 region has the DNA TGTGCCAGTAGTCGGCAGGGGGGGGATAAACGCAATGAGCAGTTCTTC. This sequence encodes CASSRQGGDKRNEQFF.

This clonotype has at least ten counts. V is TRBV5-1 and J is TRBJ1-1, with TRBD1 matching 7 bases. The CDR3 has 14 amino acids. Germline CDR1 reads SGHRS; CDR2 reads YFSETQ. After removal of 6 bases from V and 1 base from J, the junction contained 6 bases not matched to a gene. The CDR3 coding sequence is TGCGCCAGCAACCAGGGGGGGCCGAACACTGAAGCTTTCTTT. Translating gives CASNQGGPNTEAFF.

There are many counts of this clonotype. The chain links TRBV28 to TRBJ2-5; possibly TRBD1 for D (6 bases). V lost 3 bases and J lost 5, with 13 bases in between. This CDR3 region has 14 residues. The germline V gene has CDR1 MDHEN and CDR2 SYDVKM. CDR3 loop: CASSFRGGRETQYF. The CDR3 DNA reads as TGTGCCAGCAGTTTTCGAGGGGGTCGGGAGACCCAGTACTTC.

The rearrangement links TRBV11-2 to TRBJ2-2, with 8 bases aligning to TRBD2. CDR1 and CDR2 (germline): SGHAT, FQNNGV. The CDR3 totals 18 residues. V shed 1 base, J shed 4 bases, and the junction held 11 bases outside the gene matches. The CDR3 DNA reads TGTGCCAGCAGCTTAGGACGGATGAGCGGGGGACGCACCGGGGAGCTGTTTTTT. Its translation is CASSLGRMSGGRTGELFF.

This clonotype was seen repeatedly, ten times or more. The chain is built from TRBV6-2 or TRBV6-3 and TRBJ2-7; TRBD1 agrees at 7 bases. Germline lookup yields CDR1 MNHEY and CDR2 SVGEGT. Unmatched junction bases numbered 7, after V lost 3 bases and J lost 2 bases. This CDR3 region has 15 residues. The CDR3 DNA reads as TGTGCCAGCAGTTATAAACAGGGGCGAACCTACGAGCAGTACTTC. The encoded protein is CASSYKQGRTYEQYF.

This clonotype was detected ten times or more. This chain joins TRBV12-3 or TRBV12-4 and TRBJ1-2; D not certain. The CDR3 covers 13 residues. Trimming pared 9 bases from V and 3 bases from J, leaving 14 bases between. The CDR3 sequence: CASLKAGHYGYTF. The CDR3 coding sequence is TGTGCCAGTCTTAAAGCGGGCCACTATGGCTACACCTTC.

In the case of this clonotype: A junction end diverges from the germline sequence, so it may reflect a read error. In DNA form, the CDR3 reads TGCAGTGCTAGAGCTCTTGCAGACTATAATTCACCCCTCCGCTTT. Its translation is CSARALADYNSPLRF. The rearrangement uses TRBV20-1 and TRBJ1-6; D unresolved. Per the germline V gene, CDR1 is DFQATT and CDR2 is SNEGSKA (reference sequence). There are 15 residues in the CDR3.

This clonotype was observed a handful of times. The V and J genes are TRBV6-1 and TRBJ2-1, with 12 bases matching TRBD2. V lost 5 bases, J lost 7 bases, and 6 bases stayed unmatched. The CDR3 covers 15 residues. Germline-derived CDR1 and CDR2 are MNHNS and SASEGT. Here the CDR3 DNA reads TGTGCCAGCAGTTCTGGACTAGCGGGAAGAAATGAGCAGTTCTTC. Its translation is CASSSGLAGRNEQFF.

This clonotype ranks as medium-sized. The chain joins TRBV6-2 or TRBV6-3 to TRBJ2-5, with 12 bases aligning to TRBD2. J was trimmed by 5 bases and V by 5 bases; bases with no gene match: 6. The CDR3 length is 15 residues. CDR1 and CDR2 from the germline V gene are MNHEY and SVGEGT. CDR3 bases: TGTGCCAGCAGTCGCGGACTAGCGGGGTATGAGACCCAGTACTTC. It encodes CASSRGLAGYETQYF.

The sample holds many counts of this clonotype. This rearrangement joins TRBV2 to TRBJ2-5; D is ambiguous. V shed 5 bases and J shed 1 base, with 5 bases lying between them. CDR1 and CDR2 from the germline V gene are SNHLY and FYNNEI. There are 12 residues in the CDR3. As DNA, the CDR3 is TGTGCCAGCAGTAGGGCCCAAGAGACCCAGTACTTC. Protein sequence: CASSRAQETQYF.

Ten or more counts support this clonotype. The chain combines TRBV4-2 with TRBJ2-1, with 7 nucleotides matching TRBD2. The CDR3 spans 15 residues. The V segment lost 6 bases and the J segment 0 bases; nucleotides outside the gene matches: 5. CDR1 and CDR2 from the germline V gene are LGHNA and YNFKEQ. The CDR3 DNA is TGTGCCAGCAGTCCCACGGGAGGCTCCTACAATGAGCAGTTCTTC. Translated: CASSPTGGSYNEQFF.

The CDR3 here is CASSYSSRAQGDTQYF. The CDR3 DNA reads TGTGCCAGCAGTTACTCGTCCAGGGCTCAGGGAGATACGCAGTATTTT. The chain uses TRBV6-5 and TRBJ2-3; D is possibly TRBD1 (5 bases). From germline, CDR1 is MNHEY and CDR2 SVGAGI. Trimming took 0 bases from V and 5 from J, leaving 15 bases between them. This CDR3 is built from 16 residues.

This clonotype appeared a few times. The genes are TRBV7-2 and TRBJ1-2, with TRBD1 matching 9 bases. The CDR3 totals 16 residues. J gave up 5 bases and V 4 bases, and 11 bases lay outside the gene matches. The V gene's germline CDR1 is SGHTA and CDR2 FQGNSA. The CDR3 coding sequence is TGTGCCAGCAGCTCAGGAAACAGGGGGCATAATTATGGCTACACCTTC. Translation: CASSSGNRGHNYGYTF.

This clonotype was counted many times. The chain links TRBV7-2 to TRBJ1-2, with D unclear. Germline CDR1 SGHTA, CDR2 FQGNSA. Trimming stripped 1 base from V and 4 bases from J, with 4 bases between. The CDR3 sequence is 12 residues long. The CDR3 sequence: CASSLEAYGYTF. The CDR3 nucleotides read TGTGCCAGCAGCTTAGAAGCCTATGGCTACACCTTC. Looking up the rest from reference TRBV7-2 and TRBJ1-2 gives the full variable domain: GAGVSQSPSNKVTEKGKDVELRCDPISGHTALYWYRQSLGQGLEFLIYFQGNSAPDKSGLPSDRFSAERTGGSVSTLTIQRTQQEDSAVYLCASSLEAYGYTFGSGTRLTVV.

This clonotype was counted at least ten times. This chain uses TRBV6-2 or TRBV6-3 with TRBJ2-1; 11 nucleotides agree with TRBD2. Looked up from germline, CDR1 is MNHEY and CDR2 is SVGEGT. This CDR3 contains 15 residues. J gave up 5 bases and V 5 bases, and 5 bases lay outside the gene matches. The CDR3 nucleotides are TGTGCCAGCAGTGCTGGGACTAGCGGACACAATGAGCAGTTCTTC. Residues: CASSAGTSGHNEQFF.

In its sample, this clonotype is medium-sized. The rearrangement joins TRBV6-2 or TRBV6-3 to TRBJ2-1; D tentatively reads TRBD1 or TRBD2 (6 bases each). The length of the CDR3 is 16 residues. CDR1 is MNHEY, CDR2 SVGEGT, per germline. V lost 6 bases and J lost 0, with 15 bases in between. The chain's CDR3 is CASRSGGLSSYNEQFF. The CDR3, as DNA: TGTGCCAGCAGGTCCGGGGGCCTGAGCTCCTACAATGAGCAGTTCTTC.

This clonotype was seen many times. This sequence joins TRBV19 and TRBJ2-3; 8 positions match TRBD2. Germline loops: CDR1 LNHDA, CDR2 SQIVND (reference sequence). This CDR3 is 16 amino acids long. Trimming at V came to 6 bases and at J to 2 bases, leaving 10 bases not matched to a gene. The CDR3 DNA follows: TGTGCCAGTAGGGAGCGGGGGACTAAAAACACAGATACGCAGTATTTT. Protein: CASRERGTKNTDTQYF.

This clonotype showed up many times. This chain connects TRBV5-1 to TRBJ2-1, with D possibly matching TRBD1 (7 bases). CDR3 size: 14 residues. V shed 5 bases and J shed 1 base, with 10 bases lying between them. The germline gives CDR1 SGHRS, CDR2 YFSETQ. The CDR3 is CASSPGGSYNEQFF. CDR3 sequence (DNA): TGCGCCAGCAGTCCAGGGGGGTCCTACAATGAGCAGTTCTTC.